The rows below give T cell receptor beta chains drawn from one sample of a study of cytomegalovirus exposure and HLA in healthy donors. Profiled with immunoSEQ multiplex PCR; TCRdb holds only in-frame clones, not every one. Of 100,000 to 150,000 clones listed, just under 80% are singletons. Sequenced input: PBMCs. The receptors originated from a man aged 25 to 40 in good health and CMV-seronegative. Both conserved end residues are part of each CDR3. D genes are given only for firm matches. Clone size is given for some rows only: seen once, a few or many times, or a class if the clone is expanded.

length: 14; V: TRBV2; size: -; J: TRBJ2-7; D: -; DNA: TGTGCCAGCAGCGCCATGGGGCAGGGCTACGAGCAGTACTTC; CDR3: CASSAMGQGYEQYF
length: 19; V: TRBV21-1; size: -; J: TRBJ2-6; D: -; DNA: TGTGCCAGCAGCAAACTAACCGGTTCCCGCTTCCCTGGGGCCAACGTCCTGACTTTC; CDR3: CASSKLTGSRFPGANVLTF
length: 16; V: TRBV6-1; size: -; J: TRBJ2-1; D: TRBD2; DNA: TGTGCCAGCAGTGGAGGTAGCGGGAGGGCCCCCAATGAGCAGTTCTTC; CDR3: CASSGGSGRAPNEQFF
length: 12; V: TRBV28; size: -; J: TRBJ1-2; D: -; DNA: TGTGCCAGCAGTTTAAGGGGTAGGAACTACACCTTC; CDR3: CASSLRGRNYTF
length: 17; V: TRBV5-1; size: few; J: TRBJ2-2; D: TRBD2; DNA: TGCGCCAGCAGAAAGGGAAGAGCGGGGGGGATCACCGGGGAGCTGTTTTTT; CDR3: CASRKGRAGGITGELFF
length: 13; V: TRBV7-9; size: -; J: TRBJ2-7; D: -; DNA: TGTGCCAGCAGCCCACCCCTAGAGGCGGAGCAGTACTTC; CDR3: CASSPPLEAEQYF
length: 13; V: TRBV2; size: -; J: TRBJ1-6; D: TRBD1; DNA: TGTGCCAGCAGTGCCCAGGACAGGGCACCCCTCCACTTT; CDR3: CASSAQDRAPLHF
length: 17; V: TRBV11-2; size: -; J: TRBJ2-7; D: TRBD1; DNA: TGTGCCAGCAGCTTGGGGACAGGGGGCCCTGACTCCTACGAGCAGTACTTC; CDR3: CASSLGTGGPDSYEQYF
length: 18; V: TRBV11-2; size: -; J: TRBJ2-1; D: TRBD1; DNA: TGTGCCAGCAGGAAGATCGGGGGGATGGGACAGGGGTTGGGTGAGCAGTTCTTC; CDR3: CASRKIGGMGQGLGEQFF
length: 16; V: TRBV5-1; size: -; J: TRBJ1-1; D: -; DNA: TGCGCCAGCAGCTTCAATTTTAGAGGTATGAACACTGAAGCTTTCTTT; CDR3: CASSFNFRGMNTEAFF
length: 16; V: TRBV27; size: -; J: TRBJ2-7; D: TRBD2; DNA: TGTGCCAGCAGAAGACCGGGGACTAGCGGCTGGTACGAGCAGTACTTC; CDR3: CASRRPGTSGWYEQYF
length: 15; V: TRBV6-6; size: -; J: TRBJ2-7; D: TRBD2; DNA: TGTGCCAGCAGTTACGGTCGGCGGGGGGGCGACGAGCAGTACTTC; CDR3: CASSYGRRGGDEQYF
length: 15; V: TRBV27; size: -; J: TRBJ2-3; D: -; DNA: TGTGCCAGCAATAGGAGGGCCTACCCGGGAGATACGCAGTATTTT; CDR3: CASNRRAYPGDTQYF
length: 15; V: TRBV7-9; size: few; J: TRBJ2-7; D: -; DNA: TGTGCCAGCAGCTTACAGGGATCGGGGGTCTACGAGCAGTACTTC; CDR3: CASSLQGSGVYEQYF
length: 16; V: TRBV7-9; size: -; J: TRBJ2-2; D: TRBD1; DNA: TGTGCCAGCAGCCCAGGACAGGGGGCAAGGACCGGGGAGCTGTTTTTT; CDR3: CASSPGQGARTGELFF
length: 13; V: TRBV11-3; size: -; J: TRBJ2-3; D: -; DNA: TGTGCCAGCAGCTCGAGGGGGTGGGATACGCAGTATTTT; CDR3: CASSSRGWDTQYF
length: 15; V: TRBV6-5; size: -; J: TRBJ2-7; D: TRBD2; DNA: TGTGCCAGCAGTCCTAGCGGGGGGGAGATCTACGAGCAGTACTTC; CDR3: CASSPSGGEIYEQYF
length: 14; V: TRBV7-9; size: -; J: TRBJ2-6; D: -; DNA: TGTGCCAGCAGCCCCCCCGCTGGGGCCAACGTCCTGACTTTC; CDR3: CASSPPAGANVLTF
length: 12; V: TRBV19; size: -; J: TRBJ2-5; D: -; DNA: TGTGCCACCCCGACAGGAAAAGAGACCCAGTACTTC; CDR3: CATPTGKETQYF
length: 14; V: TRBV19; size: -; J: TRBJ1-2; D: -; DNA: TGTGCCAGTAGTATGTCGGGGACTAACTATGGCTACACCTTC; CDR3: CASSMSGTNYGYTF
length: 15; V: TRBV7-2; size: -; J: TRBJ2-3; D: TRBD2; DNA: TGTGCCAGCAGCTTAATAGCGGGAGTGGGAGATACGCAGTATTTT; CDR3: CASSLIAGVGDTQYF
length: 12; V: TRBV29-1; size: once; J: TRBJ2-5; D: -; DNA: TGCAGCGTTGCGGCCGGGGTCGGGACCCAGTACTTC; CDR3: CSVAAGVGTQYF
length: 15; V: TRBV5-1; size: -; J: TRBJ2-7; D: -; DNA: TGCGCCAGCAGCGGAGCCCGACTAGGTGCGTACGAGCAGTACTTC; CDR3: CASSGARLGAYEQYF
length: 15; V: TRBV5-1; size: -; J: TRBJ1-4; D: -; DNA: TGCGCCAGCAGCTTGGACGGGACACGGTATGAAAAACTGTTTTTT; CDR3: CASSLDGTRYEKLFF
length: 18; V: TRBV5-6; size: -; J: TRBJ2-7; D: -; DNA: TGTGCCAGCAGCCAAGGTAGGGGGGGCGGGGGACTACCATACGAGCAGTACTTC; CDR3: CASSQGRGGGGLPYEQYF
length: 16; V: TRBV23-1; size: -; J: TRBJ1-4; D: -; DNA: TGCGCCAGCAGTCACGGACAAATGTCAACTAATGAAAAACTGTTTTTT; CDR3: CASSHGQMSTNEKLFF
length: 17; V: TRBV4-2; size: -; J: TRBJ2-4; D: TRBD2; DNA: TGTGCCAGCAGCCAAGGGGCAGCGGGGGGCACTATGGACATTCAGTACTTC; CDR3: CASSQGAAGGTMDIQYF
length: 15; V: TRBV5-1; size: -; J: TRBJ2-7; D: -; DNA: TGCGCCAGCAGCCCGAAAACAGGGTACGGCTACGAGCAGTACTTC; CDR3: CASSPKTGYGYEQYF
length: 20; V: TRBV5-1; size: -; J: TRBJ2-6; D: TRBD1; DNA: TGCGCCAGCAGCTTGACCCCCGTGGGACAGGGGTTCTCTGGGGCCAACGTCCTGACTTTC; CDR3: CASSLTPVGQGFSGANVLTF
length: 16; V: TRBV5-4; size: -; J: TRBJ2-1; D: TRBD1; DNA: TGTGCCAGCAGCAGCCCCGGGACAGGGAATACCGATGAGCAGTTCTTC; CDR3: CASSSPGTGNTDEQFF
length: 16; V: TRBV5-6; size: -; J: TRBJ2-3; D: TRBD1; DNA: TGTGCCAGCAGCGGGTGGACAGGGGAGTACACAGATACGCAGTATTTT; CDR3: CASSGWTGEYTDTQYF
length: 16; V: TRBV7-8; size: -; J: TRBJ2-3; D: TRBD2; DNA: TGTGCCAGCAGCTTGGTTAGCGGGGGGATCACAGATACGCAGTATTTT; CDR3: CASSLVSGGITDTQYF
length: 15; V: TRBV29-1; size: -; J: TRBJ1-1; D: -; DNA: TGCAGCGTTGGAAAGTTGCGGGCCTTGAACACTGAAGCTTTCTTT; CDR3: CSVGKLRALNTEAFF
length: 15; V: TRBV19; size: -; J: TRBJ1-5; D: TRBD1; DNA: TGTGCCAGTAGTATATCGCCAGGGGGGTGGCAGCCCCAGCATTTT; CDR3: CASSISPGGWQPQHF
length: 16; V: TRBV21-1; size: -; J: TRBJ2-5; D: -; DNA: TGTGCCAGCATAATAGGTCAGGACAGGTACCAAGAGACCCAGTACTTC; CDR3: CASIIGQDRYQETQYF
length: 16; V: TRBV27; size: -; J: TRBJ2-5; D: TRBD2; DNA: TGTGCCAGCAGTTTAGGGAGGCGGGGGGGCCTGGAGACCCAGTACTTC; CDR3: CASSLGRRGGLETQYF
length: 13; V: TRBV5-1; size: -; J: TRBJ2-7; D: -; DNA: TGCGCCAGCAGCTTCCGGCAGGGCTACGAGCAGTACTTC; CDR3: CASSFRQGYEQYF
length: 17; V: TRBV4-2; size: -; J: TRBJ2-2; D: TRBD2; DNA: TGTGCCAGCAGCCAAGTCACTAGCGGGGAGGACACCGGGGAGCTGTTTTTT; CDR3: CASSQVTSGEDTGELFF
length: 16; V: TRBV11-2; size: once; J: TRBJ1-2; D: TRBD1; DNA: TGTGCCAGCAGCCCGAGTGGGGACAGGGGGCCGGATGGCTACACCTTC; CDR3: CASSPSGDRGPDGYTF
length: 16; V: TRBV30; size: -; J: TRBJ1-1; D: TRBD1; DNA: TGTGCCTGGATTTTGGTAAACGGGACAGGGAAGACTGAAGCTTTCTTT; CDR3: CAWILVNGTGKTEAFF
length: 17; V: TRBV27; size: -; J: TRBJ2-7; D: TRBD2; DNA: TGTGCCAGCAGTTTTAGGGCGGGGGGGCGGACTTCCTACGAGCAGTACTTC; CDR3: CASSFRAGGRTSYEQYF